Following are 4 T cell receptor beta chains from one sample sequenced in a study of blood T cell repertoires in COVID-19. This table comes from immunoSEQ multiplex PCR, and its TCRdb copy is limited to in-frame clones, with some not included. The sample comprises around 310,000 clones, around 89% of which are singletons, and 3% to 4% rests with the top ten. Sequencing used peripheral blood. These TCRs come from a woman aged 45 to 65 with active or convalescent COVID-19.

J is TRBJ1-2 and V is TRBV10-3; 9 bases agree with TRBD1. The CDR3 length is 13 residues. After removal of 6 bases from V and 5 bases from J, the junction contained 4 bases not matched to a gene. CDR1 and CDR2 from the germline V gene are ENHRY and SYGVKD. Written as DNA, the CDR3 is TGTGCCATCAGCGCCGGGACAGGGTATGGCTACACCTTC. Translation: CAISAGTGYGYTF.

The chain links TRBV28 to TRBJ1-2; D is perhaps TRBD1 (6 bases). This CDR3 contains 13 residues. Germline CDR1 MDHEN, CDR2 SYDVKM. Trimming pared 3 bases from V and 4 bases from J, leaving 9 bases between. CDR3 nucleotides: TGTGCCAGCAGTTTTGGGGGGGCCTATGGCTACACCTTC. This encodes CASSFGGAYGYTF.

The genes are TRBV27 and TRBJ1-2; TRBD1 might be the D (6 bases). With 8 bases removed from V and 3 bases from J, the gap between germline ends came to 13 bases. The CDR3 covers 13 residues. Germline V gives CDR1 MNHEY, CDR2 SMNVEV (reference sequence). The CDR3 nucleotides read TGTGCCAGCTTAACGACAGGCGACTATGGCTACACCTTC. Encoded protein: CASLTTGDYGYTF.

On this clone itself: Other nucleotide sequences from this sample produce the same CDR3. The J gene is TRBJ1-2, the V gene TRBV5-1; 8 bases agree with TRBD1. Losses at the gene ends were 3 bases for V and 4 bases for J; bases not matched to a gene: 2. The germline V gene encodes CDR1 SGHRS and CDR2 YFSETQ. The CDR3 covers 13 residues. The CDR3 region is CASSSGQGYGYTF. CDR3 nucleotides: TGCGCCAGCAGCTCCGGACAGGGCTATGGCTACACCTTC.